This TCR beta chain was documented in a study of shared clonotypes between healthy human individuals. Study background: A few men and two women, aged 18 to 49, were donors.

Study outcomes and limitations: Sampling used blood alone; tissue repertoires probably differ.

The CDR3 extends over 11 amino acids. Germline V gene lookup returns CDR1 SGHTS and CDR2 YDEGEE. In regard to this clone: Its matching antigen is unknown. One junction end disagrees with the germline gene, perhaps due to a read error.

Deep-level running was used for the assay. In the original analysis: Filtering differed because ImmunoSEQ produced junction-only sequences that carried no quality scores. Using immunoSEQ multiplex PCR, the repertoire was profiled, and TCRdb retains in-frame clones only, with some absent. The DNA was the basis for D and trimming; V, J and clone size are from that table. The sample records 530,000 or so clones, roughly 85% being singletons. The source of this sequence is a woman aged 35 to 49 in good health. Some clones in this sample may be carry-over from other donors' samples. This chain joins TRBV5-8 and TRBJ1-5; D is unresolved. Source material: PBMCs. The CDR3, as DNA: TGTGCCAGCAGCTTGTCCGCACAGCCGGTTTTT. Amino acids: CASSLSAQPVF. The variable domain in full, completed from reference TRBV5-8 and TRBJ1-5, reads EAGVTQSPTHLIKTRGQQATLRCSPISGHTSVYWYQQALGLGLQFLLWYDEGEERNRGNFPPRFSGRQFPNYSSELNVNALELEDSALYLCASSLSAQPVFGDGTRLSIL.